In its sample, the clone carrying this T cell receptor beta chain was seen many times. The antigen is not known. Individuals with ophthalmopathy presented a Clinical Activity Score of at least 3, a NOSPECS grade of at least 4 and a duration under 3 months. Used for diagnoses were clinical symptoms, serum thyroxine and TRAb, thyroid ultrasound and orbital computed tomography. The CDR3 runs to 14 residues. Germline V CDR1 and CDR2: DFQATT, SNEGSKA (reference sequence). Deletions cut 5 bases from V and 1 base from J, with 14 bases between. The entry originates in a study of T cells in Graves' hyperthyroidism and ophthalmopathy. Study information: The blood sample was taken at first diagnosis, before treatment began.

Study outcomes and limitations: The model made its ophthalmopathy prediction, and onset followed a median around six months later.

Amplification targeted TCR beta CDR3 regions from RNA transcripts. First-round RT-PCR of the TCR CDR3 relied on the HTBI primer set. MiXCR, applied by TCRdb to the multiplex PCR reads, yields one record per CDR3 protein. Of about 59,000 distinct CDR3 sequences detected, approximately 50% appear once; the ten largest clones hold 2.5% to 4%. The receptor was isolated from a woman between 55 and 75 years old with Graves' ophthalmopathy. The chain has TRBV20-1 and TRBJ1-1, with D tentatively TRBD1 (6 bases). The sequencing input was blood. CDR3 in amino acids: CSASNRAPNTEAFF. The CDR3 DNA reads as TGCAGTGCTTCTAACAGGGCCCCGAACACTGAAGCTTTCTTT.